The source of this T cell receptor beta chain is a study of human CD8 memory T cell subsets. UMI-labeled 5' RACE yielded the TCR beta libraries. TCRdb re-called the 5' RACE reads and catalogs CDR3 proteins one per entry, DNA excluded. Recorded here are about 5,400 distinct CDR3 sequences; the top ten clones represent about 34%. This CDR3 is 14 amino acids long. Germline CDR1 reads SNHLY; CDR2 reads FYNNEI. The chain couples TRBV2 to TRBJ2-3; the D call from TCRdb, TRBD1, cannot be confirmed without DNA. This receptor was identified in a human donor in good health. Sample: CD8+ effector memory T cells (TEM) sorted from PBMCs. Indicated subset: effector memory CD8 T cells, CCR7- CD45RO+ CD95+. CDR3 amino acids: CASIIRGYSDTQYF.